This entry features one T cell receptor beta chain sequence. Germline V gene data show CDR1 as LNHDA and CDR2 as SQIVND (reference sequence). Trimming took 7 bases from V and 2 from J; bases not matched to a gene: 4. The CDR3 has 14 amino acids. These data are taken from a study of technical replicates of blood from a few donors. The assay was immunoSEQ multiplex PCR, and TCRdb's table has in-frame clones only and misses some. The sample has tens of thousands of clones, roughly 92% seen once. The chain has TRBV19 and TRBJ1-5; 8 bases are shared with TRBD1. This receptor was identified in a human donor in good health. Source material: T cells isolated from PBMCs. CDR3 in DNA: TGTGCCAGTAAACAGGGGGGTGGCAATCAGCCCCAGCATTTT. It yields the protein CASKQGGGNQPQHF.